The T cell receptor beta chain described here comes from a study of vaccination and CD4 T cells after COVID-19. On the study more broadly: Each convalescent patient was PCR positive for SARS-CoV-2 on nasal swab; 9 or 10 cases were mild and one severe. Stimulation of cells relied on overlapping spike peptides derived from SARS-CoV-2, HCoV-NL63, HCoV-OC43 and HCoV-229E.

With the Oncomine TCR Beta short-read assay, DNA from cultured CD4+ T cells was sequenced. In this case, cultured CD4+ T cells provided the extracted genomic DNA. MiXCR, run by TCRdb on the PCR reads, gives a single entry per CDR3 protein. This table holds some 16,000 distinct CDR3 sequences, approximately 55% found once. This clonotype was detected a few times. The antigen remains unidentified. The treatment here: approximately nine-day PBMC culture with coronavirus spike peptide pools or control peptides (ViraFEST assay). TCR sequencing followed the expansion of antigen-specific T cells with peptide pools in ViraFEST. Sequences were obtained from CD4+ T cells from blood, cultured in vitro. The TCR comes from a human donor who had recovered from COVID-19.

The CDR3 DNA reads as TGTGCCAGCAGGGGGCAGGGGGATCAGCCCCAGCATTTT. This codes for CASRGQGDQPQHF. The chain uses TRBV25-1 and TRBJ1-5, with 7 positions matching TRBD1. The V gene's germline CDR1 is MGHDK and CDR2 SYGVNS. The CDR3 spans 13 residues. J gave up 5 bases and V 6 bases, and 4 bases lay outside the gene matches. Looking up the rest from reference TRBV25-1 and TRBJ1-5 gives the full variable domain: EADIYQTPRYLVIGTGKKITLECSQTMGHDKMYWYQQDPGMELHLIHYSYGVNSTEKGDLSSESTVSRIRTEHFPLTLESARPSHTSQYLCASRGQGDQPQHFGDGTRLSIL.